This T cell receptor (beta chain) was documented in a study of CD8 T cells in ankylosing spondylitis. This clonotype has ten or more counts. Its specificity is not known. Study outcomes and limitations: Blood from ankylosing spondylitis patients appeared to carry a characteristic roughly eight-variant TCR beta motif. Disease-linked clones had a CD8+ phenotype and relatively low frequency in peripheral blood. Significantly higher representation of disease-linked clones was reported for matched ankylosing spondylitis synovial fluid.

TCR beta libraries were made by quantitative 5'-RACE with molecular barcodes. Each CDR3 protein gets one entry after TCRdb re-called the 5' RACE reads with MiXCR. This sample has 450,000 to 550,000 distinct CDR3 sequences, with about 5.7% found just once. What was sequenced was blood, either unsorted or a sorted T cell fraction (not recorded which). The TCR comes from a male donor with ankylosing spondylitis.

In nucleotides, the CDR3 is TGCAGTGCTCAAGGGGGCGGGGGCCGGGAAGCTTTCTTT. Its protein is CSAQGGGGREAFF. The chain joins TRBV20-1 to TRBJ1-1, with 7 bases aligning to TRBD1. The CDR3 consists of 13 residues. Losses at the gene ends were 5 bases for V and 8 bases for J; bases not matched to a gene: 11. Germline CDR1 DFQATT, CDR2 SNEGSKA (reference sequence).